One and the same sample provided the 9 T cell receptor beta chains below, sequenced in a study of shared clonotypes between healthy human individuals. Data came from immunoSEQ multiplex PCR; TCRdb stores just in-frame clones and leaves some out. The repertoire includes more than 550,000 clones, 72% of them detected once, and 1.8% sits in the top ten. The sample was memory CD4+ T cells sorted from blood. Specified subset: CD45RA-negative fraction. These TCRs come from a woman aged 25 to 39 in good health.

This rearrangement joins TRBV5-1 to TRBJ2-1; TRBD2 matches 12 bases. The junction had 8 bases not matched to a gene; V was cut back by 4 bases and J by 0 bases. This CDR3 is 18 amino acids long. Germline V lookup: CDR1 SGHRS, CDR2 YFSETQ. DNA for the CDR3: TGCGCCAGCAGCCCCGGGACTAGCGGGTTGATCTCCTACAATGAGCAGTTCTTC. Translated: CASSPGTSGLISYNEQFF.

The chain has TRBV6-4 and TRBJ2-7; D remains ambiguous. The germline CDR1 and CDR2 sequences are MRHNA and SNTAGT. CDR3 length: 14 residues. V lost 4 bases and J lost 3, with 13 bases in between. As DNA, the CDR3 is TGTGCCAGCAGTGTCACATTACTTGACTACGAGCAGTACTTC. This codes for CASSVTLLDYEQYF.

This clone was observed a few times. Different DNA sequences within this sample yield the same CDR3. The V and J genes are TRBV5-1 and TRBJ2-1; D gene ambiguous. The CDR3 covers 15 residues. The ends were cut back, 1 base at V and 2 bases at J, with 10 bases in the middle. CDR1 and CDR2 from the germline V gene are SGHRS and YFSETQ. The CDR3 DNA follows: TGCGCCAGCAGCTTGTCGTCAGGTGCCTACAATGAGCAGTTCTTC. It is translated as CASSLSSGAYNEQFF.

The chain joins TRBV7-9 to TRBJ2-3; 8 nucleotides align to TRBD2. This CDR3 contains 14 residues. CDR1 is SEHNR, CDR2 FQNEAQ, per germline (reference sequence). V trimming: 7 bases; J trimming: 6 bases; junction bases outside the gene matches: 9. In DNA form, the CDR3 reads TGTGCCAGCACCCGGGGGGGCCCCTCGGATACGCAGTATTTT. Translation: CASTRGGPSDTQYF.

V and J are TRBV15 and TRBJ2-5; D not resolved. CDR1 LNHNV and CDR2 YYDKDF come from the germline V gene (reference sequence). Trimming took 2 bases from V and 1 from J, leaving 5 bases between them. The CDR3 runs 13 residues. The CDR3: CATSRQLQETQYF. As DNA, the CDR3 is TGTGCCACCAGCAGACAGCTCCAAGAGACCCAGTACTTC.

The rearrangement joins TRBV4-1 to TRBJ1-1; 7 nucleotides align to TRBD1. This CDR3 comprises 16 residues. Germline values: CDR1 MGHRA, CDR2 YSYEKL. J lost 4 bases, V lost 1 base, and 9 bases had no gene match. The DNA for the CDR3 is TGCGCCAGCAGCCAAGGGGCGAGCAGGGGGGGCACTGAAGCTTTCTTT. Its protein product is CASSQGASRGGTEAFF.

The chain carries TRBV5-3 and TRBJ1-2; D is ambiguous. TRBV5-3 is filed as an ORF, its function uncertain. This CDR3 region has 13 residues. Trimming stripped 0 bases from V and 5 bases from J, with 8 bases between. CDR3 residues: CARSLALDYGYTF. DNA for the CDR3: TGTGCCAGAAGCTTGGCACTGGATTATGGCTACACCTTC.

The table lists this clone with a few counts. The J gene is TRBJ1-5, the V gene TRBV5-6; TRBD1 might be the D (5 bases). Germline V gives CDR1 SGHDT, CDR2 YYEEEE. The CDR3 is 15 residues long. Trimming stripped 0 bases from V and 5 bases from J, with 12 bases between. The CDR3 loop reads CASSLVQGFDQPQHF. CDR3 sequence (DNA): TGTGCCAGCAGCTTGGTGCAGGGCTTTGATCAGCCCCAGCATTTT. Full variable domain (missing parts from reference TRBV5-6 and TRBJ1-5): DAGVTQSPTHLIKTRGQQVTLRCSPKSGHDTVSWYQQALGQGPQFIFQYYEEEERQRGNFPDRFSGHQFPNYSSELNVNALLLGDSALYLCASSLVQGFDQPQHFGDGTRLSIL.

V and J are TRBV5-8 and TRBJ1-4; 8 bases are shared with TRBD1. This CDR3 comprises 16 residues. Germline CDR1 and CDR2: SGHTS and YDEGEE. The V and J ends lost 5 bases and 7 bases, in that order; junction bases with no gene match: 13. The CDR3 DNA reads TGTGCCAGCAGGCACGCTGCAGGGGGCGCGGTTGAAAAACTGTTTTTT. Protein: CASRHAAGGAVEKLFF.